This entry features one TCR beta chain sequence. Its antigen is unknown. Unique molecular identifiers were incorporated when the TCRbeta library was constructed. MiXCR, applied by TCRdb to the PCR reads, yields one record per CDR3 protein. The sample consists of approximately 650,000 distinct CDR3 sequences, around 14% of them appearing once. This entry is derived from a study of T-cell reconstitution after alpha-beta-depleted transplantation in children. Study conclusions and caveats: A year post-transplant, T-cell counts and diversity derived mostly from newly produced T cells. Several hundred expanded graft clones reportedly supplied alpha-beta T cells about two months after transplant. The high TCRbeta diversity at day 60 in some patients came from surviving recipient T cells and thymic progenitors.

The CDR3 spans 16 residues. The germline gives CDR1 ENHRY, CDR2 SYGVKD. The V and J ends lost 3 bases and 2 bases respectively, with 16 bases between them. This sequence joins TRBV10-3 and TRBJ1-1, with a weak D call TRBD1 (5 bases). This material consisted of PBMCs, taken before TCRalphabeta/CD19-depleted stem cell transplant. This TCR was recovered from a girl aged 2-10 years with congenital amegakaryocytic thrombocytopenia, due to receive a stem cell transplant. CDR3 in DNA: TGTGCCATCAGTGACCCGCCGGGGGGTACCAACACTGAAGCTTTCTTT. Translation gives CAISDPPGGTNTEAFF.